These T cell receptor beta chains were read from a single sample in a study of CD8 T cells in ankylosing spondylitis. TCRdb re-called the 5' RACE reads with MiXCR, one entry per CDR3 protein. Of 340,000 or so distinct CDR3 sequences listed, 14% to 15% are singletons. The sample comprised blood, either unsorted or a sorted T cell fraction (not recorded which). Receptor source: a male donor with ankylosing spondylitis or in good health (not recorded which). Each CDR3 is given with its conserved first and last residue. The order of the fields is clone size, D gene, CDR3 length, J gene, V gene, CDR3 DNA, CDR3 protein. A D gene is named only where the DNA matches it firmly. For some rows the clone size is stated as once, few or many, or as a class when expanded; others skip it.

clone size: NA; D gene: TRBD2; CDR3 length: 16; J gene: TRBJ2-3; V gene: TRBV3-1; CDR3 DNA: TGTGCCAGCAGCCAAGATCGAACTAGCGCCGAAGATACGCAGTATTTT; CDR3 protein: CASSQDRTSAEDTQYF
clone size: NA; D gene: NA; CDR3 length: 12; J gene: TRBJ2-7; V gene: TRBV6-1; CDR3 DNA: TGTGCCAGCAGTGAAAATGGTAACGAGCAGTACTTC; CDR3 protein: CASSENGNEQYF
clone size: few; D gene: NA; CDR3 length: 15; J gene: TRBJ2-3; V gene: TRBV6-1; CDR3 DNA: TGTGCCAGCAGTGAAGTCGGACATTCCACAGATACGCAGTATTTT; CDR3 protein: CASSEVGHSTDTQYF
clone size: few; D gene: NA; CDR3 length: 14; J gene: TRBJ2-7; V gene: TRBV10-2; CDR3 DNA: TGCGCCAGCAGTCTGGGGACAAACTCCTACGAGCAGTACTTC; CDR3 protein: CASSLGTNSYEQYF
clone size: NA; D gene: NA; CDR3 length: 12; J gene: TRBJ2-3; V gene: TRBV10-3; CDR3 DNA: TGTGCCACCAGGAGGGAAACAGATACGCAGTATTTT; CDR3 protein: CATRRETDTQYF
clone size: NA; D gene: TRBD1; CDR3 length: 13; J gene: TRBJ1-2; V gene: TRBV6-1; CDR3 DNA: TGTGCCAGCACCTCCGGGACAGACTATGGCTACACCTTC; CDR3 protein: CASTSGTDYGYTF
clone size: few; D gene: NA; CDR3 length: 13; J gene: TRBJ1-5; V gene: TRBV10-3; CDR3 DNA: TGTGCCATCAGTGACTACAGCAATCAGCCCCAGCATTTT; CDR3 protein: CAISDYSNQPQHF
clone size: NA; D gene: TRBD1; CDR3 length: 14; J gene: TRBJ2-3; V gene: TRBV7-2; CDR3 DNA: TGTGCCAGCAGGAAGACAGGGCCCACAGATACGCAGTATTTT; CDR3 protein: CASRKTGPTDTQYF
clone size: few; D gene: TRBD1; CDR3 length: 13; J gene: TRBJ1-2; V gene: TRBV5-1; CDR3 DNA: TGCGCCAGCAGACCAAGACAGGGTAATGGCTACACCTTC; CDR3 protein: CASRPRQGNGYTF
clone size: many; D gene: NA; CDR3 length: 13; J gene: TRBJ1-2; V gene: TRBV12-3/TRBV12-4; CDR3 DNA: TGTGCCAGCAGTCCTAGCGGGGCAGGGGGCTACACCTTC; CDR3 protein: CASSPSGAGGYTF
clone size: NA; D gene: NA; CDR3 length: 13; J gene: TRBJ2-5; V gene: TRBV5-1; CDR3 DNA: TGCGCCAGCAGCTTGTGGTCACAAGAGACCCAGTACTTC; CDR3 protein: CASSLWSQETQYF
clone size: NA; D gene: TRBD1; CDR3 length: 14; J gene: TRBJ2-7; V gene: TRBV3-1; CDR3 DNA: TGTGCCAGCAGCCCCCCCGGGACAGGATACGAGCAGTACTTC; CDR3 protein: CASSPPGTGYEQYF
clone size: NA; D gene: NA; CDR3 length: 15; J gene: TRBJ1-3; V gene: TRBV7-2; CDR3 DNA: TGTGCCAGCAGCTCCGACTCAGGCTCTGGAAACACCATATATTTT; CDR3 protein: CASSSDSGSGNTIYF
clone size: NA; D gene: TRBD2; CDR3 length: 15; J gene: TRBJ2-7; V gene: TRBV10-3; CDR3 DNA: TGTGCCATCAGTCCCATAGCGGGACTTTCCTACGAGCAGTACTTC; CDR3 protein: CAISPIAGLSYEQYF
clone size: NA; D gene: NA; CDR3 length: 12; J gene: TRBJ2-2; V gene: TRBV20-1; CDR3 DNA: TGCAGTGCTCAGGGGAACACCGGGGAGCTGTTTTTT; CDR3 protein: CSAQGNTGELFF
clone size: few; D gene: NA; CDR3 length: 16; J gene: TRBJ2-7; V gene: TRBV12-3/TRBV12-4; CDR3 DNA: TGTGCCAGCAGTTTCACAGGGAACGGGGCCTCCTACGAGCAGTACTTC; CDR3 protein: CASSFTGNGASYEQYF